Listed here are 19 T cell receptor beta chains from one sample, sequenced in a study of T cells after yellow fever vaccination. TCRdb used MiXCR to reprocess the 5' RACE reads, holding one entry per CDR3 protein. The table has under 550,000 distinct CDR3 sequences, roughly a fifth seen once; the top ten hold 15% to 20%. The specimen was PBMCs, collected less than 25 days after the first yellow fever vaccination. These receptors all stem from a man younger than 35 who received the YFV17D yellow fever vaccine.

This clonotype occurred a few times. This chain links TRBV25-1 with TRBJ1-2, with no clear D. CDR1 and CDR2 (germline): MGHDK, SYGVNS. Between the trimmed V and J ends, which lost 6 bases and 1 base, there was a span of 9 bases. CDR3 length: 13 amino acids. The CDR3 sequence is CASSAPGNYGYTF. The CDR3 DNA reads as TGTGCCAGCAGCGCTCCGGGTAACTATGGCTACACCTTC.

This clonotype was observed at least ten times. The CDR3 loop reads CASSPLNGHSYNEQFF. CDR3 in DNA: TGTGCCAGCAGCCCCCTAAACGGCCATTCCTACAATGAGCAGTTCTTC. The V call is TRBV7-6, the J call TRBJ2-1; D remains unclear. Germline values: CDR1 SGHVS, CDR2 FNYEAQ. The CDR3 length is 16 residues. The V end was cut by 5 bases, the J end by 1 base, with 15 bases between.

This rearrangement joins TRBV4-2 to TRBJ2-4; D is possibly TRBD2 (5 bases). Germline V gene data show CDR1 as LGHNA and CDR2 as YNFKEQ. Between the trimmed V and J ends, which lost 1 base and 9 bases, there was a span of 10 bases. The CDR3 totals 13 residues. The CDR3 loop is CASSQAEGSIQYF. CDR3 coding DNA: TGTGCCAGCAGCCAAGCTGAGGGTAGCATTCAGTACTTC.

The V call is TRBV5-5, the J call TRBJ2-5, with 8 bases aligning to TRBD1. The germline CDR1 and CDR2 sequences are SGHKS and YYEKEE (reference sequence). Unmatched junction bases numbered 7, after V lost 4 bases and J lost 2 bases. The CDR3 covers 15 residues. The CDR3 DNA sequence: TGTGCCAGCAGCGGCGCAGGGGGCTTACAAGAGACCCAGTACTTC. Protein product: CASSGAGGLQETQYF.

This clonotype has just a few counts. The rearrangement uses TRBV5-1 and TRBJ2-5, with D perhaps TRBD2 (5 bases). There are 14 residues in the CDR3. V was trimmed by 3 bases and J by 0 bases, leaving 9 bases between them. The germline gives CDR1 SGHRS, CDR2 YFSETQ. CDR3 DNA: TGCGCCAGCAGCTCCTCCGGGGACCAAGAGACCCAGTACTTC. It yields the protein CASSSSGDQETQYF.

The table lists this clonotype with a few counts. The chain couples TRBV25-1 to TRBJ1-1; TRBD1 might be the D (5 bases). Trimming shortened V by 5 bases and J by 5 bases, and 15 bases separated the two germline ends. Germline assignment: CDR1 MGHDK and CDR2 SYGVNS. The CDR3 is 14 residues long. The CDR3: CASSPSRWGTEAFF. The CDR3 region has the DNA TGTGCCAGCAGTCCAAGTCGATGGGGGACTGAAGCTTTCTTT. Full variable domain (outside the CDR3, taken from reference TRBV25-1 and TRBJ1-1): EADIYQTPRYLVIGTGKKITLECSQTMGHDKMYWYQQDPGMELHLIHYSYGVNSTEKGDLSSESTVSRIRTEHFPLTLESARPSHTSQYLCASSPSRWGTEAFFGQGTRLTVV.

The chain uses TRBV20-1 and TRBJ2-3, with 7 positions matching TRBD2. The CDR3 totals 16 residues. Germline loops: CDR1 DFQATT, CDR2 SNEGSKA (reference sequence). V trimming: 6 bases; J trimming: 0 bases; junction bases outside the gene matches: 12. CDR3 sequence: CSAPGWGGLSTDTQYF. For the CDR3, the DNA is TGCAGTGCCCCAGGGTGGGGGGGTTTAAGCACAGATACGCAGTATTTT.

The J gene is TRBJ2-5, the V gene TRBV11-2; D unclear. V was shortened by 1 base and J by 5 bases, with 8 bases between the two germline ends. Germline CDR1 and CDR2: SGHAT and FQNNGV. This CDR3 has 13 residues. The DNA of the CDR3 is TGTGCCAGCAGCTTAGTCGTGTGGGAGACCCAGTACTTC. Translated: CASSLVVWETQYF. Together with reference TRBV11-2 and TRBJ2-5, the CDR3 gives the full variable domain: EAGVAQSPRYKIIEKRQSVAFWCNPISGHATLYWYQQILGQGPKLLIQFQNNGVVDDSQLPKDRFSAERLKGVDSTLKIQPAKLEDSAVYLCASSLVVWETQYFGPGTRLLVL.

This clonotype occurred a few times. The chain combines TRBV6-5 with TRBJ2-7; a weak D match, TRBD2 (5 bases). CDR1 is MNHEY and CDR2 is SVGAGI in the germline V gene. The CDR3 is made up of 13 amino acids. V was shortened by 10 bases and J by 6 bases, with 19 bases between the two germline ends. The CDR3 protein is CATNGLGSPEQYF. The DNA for the CDR3 is TGTGCCACCAACGGACTGGGCAGCCCCGAGCAGTACTTC.

This clonotype showed up just a few times. This chain joins TRBV24-1 and TRBJ2-3, with 7 nucleotides matching TRBD1. V was clipped by 4 bases and J by 6 bases; unmatched bases: 6. This CDR3 contains 14 residues. Germline CDR1 reads KGHDR; CDR2 reads SFDVKD. DNA for the CDR3: TGTGCCACCAGTGACGCAGACAGGGTGGATACGCAGTATTTT. Its protein is CATSDADRVDTQYF.

The chain carries TRBV3-1 and TRBJ2-3; a weak D match, TRBD1 (5 bases). CDR1 is LGHDT and CDR2 is YNNKEL in the germline V gene (reference sequence). This CDR3 is built from 15 residues. Trimming left V 6 bases short and J 1 base short, with 14 bases between. Here the CDR3 reads CASSRSGSGTDTQYF. As DNA, the CDR3 is TGTGCCAGCAGTCGATCAGGGTCGGGCACAGATACGCAGTATTTT.

The CDR3 is CASSMDRAYEQYF. CDR3 nucleotides: TGTGCCAGCAGCATGGACAGGGCCTACGAGCAGTACTTC. The J gene is TRBJ2-7, the V gene TRBV7-3, with 8 bases lining up with TRBD1. V lost 5 bases, J lost 2 bases, and 2 bases stayed unmatched. This CDR3 contains 13 residues. Germline lookup yields CDR1 SGHTA and CDR2 FQGTGA.

V usage is TRBV10-3 and J usage is TRBJ2-5, with 10 bases that match TRBD2. Germline assignment: CDR1 ENHRY and CDR2 SYGVKD. V lost 10 bases and J lost 5; bases outside the gene matches: 7. The CDR3 spans 13 residues. CDR3 region: CATTAAGGETQYF. CDR3 in DNA: TGTGCCACTACGGCAGCGGGGGGGGAGACCCAGTACTTC.

CDR3 loop: CASSRNGGDEKLFF. CDR3 DNA: TGTGCCAGCAGCCGAAACGGGGGAGATGAAAAACTGTTTTTT. The rearrangement uses TRBV7-6 and TRBJ1-4, with a tentative D call TRBD1 (5 bases). V was clipped by 5 bases and J by 6 bases, with 13 bases between them. The V gene's germline CDR1 is SGHVS and CDR2 FNYEAQ. This CDR3 has 14 amino acids.

This clonotype has just a few counts. This chain uses TRBV9 with TRBJ2-5, with D possibly called TRBD1 or TRBD2 (5 bases each). CDR1 is SGDLS and CDR2 is YYNGEE in the germline V gene. This CDR3 is built from 16 residues. The ends were cut back, 0 bases at V and 4 bases at J, with 16 bases in the middle. CDR3: CASSVGIGPRGETQYF. The CDR3 DNA is TGTGCCAGCAGCGTAGGGATTGGACCGAGGGGAGAGACCCAGTACTTC. Full variable domain (remainder filled in from reference TRBV9 and TRBJ2-5): DSGVTQTPKHLITATGQRVTLRCSPRSGDLSVYWYQQSLDQGLQFLIQYYNGEERAKGNILERFSAQQFPDLHSELNLSSLELGDSALYFCASSVGIGPRGETQYFGPGTRLLVL.

The V gene is TRBV30, the J gene TRBJ2-3; D is undetermined. Between the trimmed V and J ends, which lost 0 bases and 6 bases, there was a span of 4 bases. The germline V gene has CDR1 GTSNPN and CDR2 SVGIG (reference sequence). CDR3 length: 11 residues. The CDR3 nucleotides are TGTGCCTGGAGTGTACCGGATACGCAGTATTTT. Its translation: CAWSVPDTQYF.

In its sample, this clonotype was seen a few times. V usage is TRBV4-1 and J usage is TRBJ2-1, with D possibly matching TRBD2 (6 bases). Germline V gene sequence: CDR1 MGHRA, CDR2 YSYEKL. V was trimmed by 0 bases and J by 10 bases, leaving 13 bases between them. The CDR3 is 14 residues long. CDR3 protein: CASSQDGGTGEQFF. The CDR3 bases are TGCGCCAGCAGCCAAGATGGGGGGACGGGAGAGCAGTTCTTC.

This clonotype was recorded at least ten times. The genes are TRBV24-1 and TRBJ2-2; 9 bases align to TRBD1. Germline CDR1 and CDR2: KGHDR and SFDVKD. The V and J ends lost 2 bases and 5 bases, in that order; junction bases with no gene match: 2. The CDR3 is 15 amino acids. The CDR3 DNA sequence: TGTGCCACCAGTGATTCGGGACAGGGTACCGGGGAGCTGTTTTTT. Protein product: CATSDSGQGTGELFF.

This chain uses TRBV11-2 with TRBJ1-1, with no clear D. The CDR3 runs to 15 residues. Germline-derived CDR1 and CDR2 are SGHAT and FQNNGV. Between the trimmed V and J ends, which lost 1 base and 0 bases, there was a span of 9 bases. The CDR3 nucleotides are TGTGCCAGCAGCTTAGGTGCGTCTATGAACACTGAAGCTTTCTTT. It is translated as CASSLGASMNTEAFF.